This T cell receptor (beta chain) was recovered during a study of T-cell memory formation after mild COVID-19. Findings and caveats of the study: Second-wave clones peaking on day 37 lacked confirmed SARS-CoV-2 specificity. Memory from before infection featured some responding clones, which suggests cross-reactive memory joined.

TCRdb fed the 5' RACE reads into MiXCR, producing one record per CDR3 protein. The data show about 180,000 distinct CDR3 sequences, 15% to 20% seen once. V lost 3 bases to trimming and J lost 11 bases; unmatched junction nucleotides: 8. This CDR3 is 14 amino acids long. Germline values: CDR1 MNHEY, CDR2 SMNVEV (reference sequence). As for this clonotype: Its target is unknown.

Material: PBMCs or a T cell subset sorted from them (not recorded which). The sequence derives from a man younger than 35 who had mild COVID-19 (a few samples of this study predate the infection). Cell type and time point are not known. The chain is built from TRBV27 and TRBJ1-2; TRBD1 matches at 11 bases. The CDR3 here is CASSFTGTGGFYTF. Here the CDR3 DNA reads TGTGCCAGCAGTTTTACCGGGACAGGGGGTTTTTACACCTTC.